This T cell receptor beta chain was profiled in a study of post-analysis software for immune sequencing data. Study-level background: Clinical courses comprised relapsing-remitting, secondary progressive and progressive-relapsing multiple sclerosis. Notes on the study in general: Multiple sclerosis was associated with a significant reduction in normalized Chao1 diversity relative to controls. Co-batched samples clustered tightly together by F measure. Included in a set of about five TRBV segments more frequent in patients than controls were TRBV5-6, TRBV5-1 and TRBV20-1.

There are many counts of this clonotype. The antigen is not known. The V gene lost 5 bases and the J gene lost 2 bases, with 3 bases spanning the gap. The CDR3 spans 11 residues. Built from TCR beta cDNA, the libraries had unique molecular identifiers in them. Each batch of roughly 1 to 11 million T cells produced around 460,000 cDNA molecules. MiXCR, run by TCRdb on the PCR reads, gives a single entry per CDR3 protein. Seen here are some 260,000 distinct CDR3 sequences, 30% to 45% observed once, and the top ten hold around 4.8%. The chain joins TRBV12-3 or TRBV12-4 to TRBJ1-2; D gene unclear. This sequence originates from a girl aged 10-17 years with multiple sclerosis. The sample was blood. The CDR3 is CASSLNYGYTF. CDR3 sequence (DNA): TGTGCCAGCAGTCTGAACTATGGCTACACCTTC.